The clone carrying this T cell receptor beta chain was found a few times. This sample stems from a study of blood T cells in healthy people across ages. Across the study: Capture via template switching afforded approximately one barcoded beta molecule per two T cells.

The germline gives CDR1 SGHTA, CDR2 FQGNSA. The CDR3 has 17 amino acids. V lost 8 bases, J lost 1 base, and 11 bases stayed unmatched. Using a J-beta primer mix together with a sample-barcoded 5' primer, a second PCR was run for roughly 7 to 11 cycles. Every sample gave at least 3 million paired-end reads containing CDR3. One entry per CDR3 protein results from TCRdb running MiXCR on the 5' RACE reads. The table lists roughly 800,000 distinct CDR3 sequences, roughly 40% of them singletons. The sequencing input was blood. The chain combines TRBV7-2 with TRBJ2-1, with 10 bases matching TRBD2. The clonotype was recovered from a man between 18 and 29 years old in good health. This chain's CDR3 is CASAQVLAGLSYNEQFF. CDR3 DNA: TGTGCCAGCGCCCAAGTACTAGCGGGGTTGTCCTACAATGAGCAGTTCTTC.